The 24 T cell receptor beta chains below were found in one sample sequenced in a study of glioma-infiltrating T cells after dendritic cell vaccination. Profiled with immunoSEQ multiplex PCR; TCRdb holds only in-frame clones, not every one. The table includes tens of thousands of clones, roughly 90% detected once. The input for sequencing was blood, taken before dendritic cell vaccination. Source of these receptors: a human donor with glioblastoma.

This chain uses TRBV7-9 with TRBJ2-4; 7 bases map to TRBD2. CDR3 length: 16 amino acids. Germline V gives CDR1 SEHNR, CDR2 FQNEAQ (reference sequence). Trimming at V came to 3 bases and at J to 1 base, leaving 6 bases not matched to a gene. CDR3 amino acids: CASSLGGVLAKNIQYF. In DNA, the CDR3 is TGTGCCAGCAGCTTGGGGGGGGTATTGGCCAAAAACATTCAGTACTTC.

This chain uses TRBV30 with TRBJ1-2, with D unresolved. The CDR3 loop spans 11 amino acids. V shed 2 bases and J shed 3 bases, with 4 bases lying between them. Germline lookup yields CDR1 GTSNPN and CDR2 SVGIG (reference sequence). CDR3 sequence: CAWSRDYGYTF. For the CDR3, the DNA is TGTGCCTGGAGTCGGGACTATGGCTACACCTTC. Full variable domain (missing parts from reference TRBV30 and TRBJ1-2): SQTIHQWPATLVQPVGSPLSLECTVEGTSNPNLYWYRQAAGRGLQLLFYSVGIGQISSEVPQNLSASRPQDRQFILSSKKLLLSDSGFYLCAWSRDYGYTFGSGTRLTVV.

The gene calls are TRBV25-1 and TRBJ1-2; D gene unclear. CDR1 is MGHDK and CDR2 is SYGVNS in the germline V gene. There are 13 residues in the CDR3. With 6 bases removed from V and 7 bases from J, the gap between germline ends came to 15 bases. The CDR3 DNA reads as TGTGCCAGCAGATCGCAGGAAACGGCTGGCTACACCTTC. Protein: CASRSQETAGYTF.

The rearrangement links TRBV6-5 to TRBJ2-5, with 8 bases lining up with TRBD2. After removal of 5 bases from V and 4 bases from J, the junction contained 6 bases not matched to a gene. The CDR3 is 14 residues long. Per the germline V gene, CDR1 is MNHEY and CDR2 is SVGAGI. CDR3 loop: CASSAGRGRETQYF. Written as DNA, the CDR3 is TGTGCCAGCAGTGCCGGGAGGGGACGAGAGACCCAGTACTTC.

In DNA form, the CDR3 reads TGTGCCAGCTCACTTCGACAGGAACTCGGAGCTTTCTTT. Its translation: CASSLRQELGAFF. The chain carries TRBV18 and TRBJ1-1, with a possible D match to TRBD1 (6 bases). In germline, CDR1 is KGHSH, CDR2 LQKENI. Trimming left V 4 bases short and J 10 bases short, with 16 bases between. The CDR3 spans 13 residues.

The chain recombines TRBV5-1 with TRBJ2-3; no clear D. Trimming took off 0 bases at V and 0 bases at J, with 14 bases between the two ends. The length of the CDR3 is 17 residues. The germline CDR1 and CDR2 sequences are SGHRS and YFSETQ. The CDR3 loop reads CASSLGLTGGSTDTQYF. The CDR3 DNA follows: TGCGCCAGCAGCTTGGGGCTAACTGGCGGAAGCACAGATACGCAGTATTTT.

The CDR3 spells CSVGSRLGVNTEAFF. The CDR3 nucleotides read TGCAGCGTTGGTAGTAGGCTCGGGGTGAACACTGAAGCTTTCTTT. The V and J genes are TRBV29-1 and TRBJ1-1; D not certain. V lost 4 bases, J lost 0 bases, and 15 bases lay in between. Germline V lookup: CDR1 SQVTM, CDR2 ANQGSEA. This CDR3 has 15 residues.

This chain joins TRBV4-1 and TRBJ2-2; D may be TRBD2 (7 bases). Germline lookup yields CDR1 MGHRA and CDR2 YSYEKL. Trimming took off 0 bases at V and 5 bases at J, with 13 bases between the two ends. This CDR3 is built from 16 residues. The DNA for the CDR3 is TGCGCCAGCAGCCAAGATCGGGGGGCAGGGACCGGGGAGCTGTTTTTT. Translation: CASSQDRGAGTGELFF.

V gene TRBV5-1 combines with J gene TRBJ2-2; D perhaps matches TRBD1 (6 bases). CDR3 length equals 14 residues. The germline V gene has CDR1 SGHRS and CDR2 YFSETQ. The germline V and J ends were trimmed by 4 bases and 6 bases, with 13 bases remaining between them. The CDR3 nucleotides are TGCGCCAGCAGCCTCAGACAGGTCCCCGGGGAGCTGTTTTTT. It encodes CASSLRQVPGELFF.

The chain has TRBV6-4 and TRBJ2-3, with TRBD2 matching over 8 bases. V was pared by 4 bases and J by 2 bases, with 2 bases of the junction left unmatched. The CDR3 has 14 residues. The V gene's germline CDR1 is MRHNA and CDR2 SNTAGT. CDR3 amino acids: CASSGSGNTDTQYF. DNA for the CDR3: TGTGCCAGCAGTGGTAGCGGGAACACAGATACGCAGTATTTT.

This chain links TRBV9 with TRBJ1-4; D remains unclear. Germline values: CDR1 SGDLS, CDR2 YYNGEE. The CDR3 has 14 residues. Trimming cost V 2 bases and J 0 bases, with 5 bases left between them. The CDR3 here is CASSVTATNEKLFF. The CDR3 nucleotides read TGTGCCAGCAGCGTTACGGCAACTAATGAAAAACTGTTTTTT.

The J gene is TRBJ2-2, the V gene TRBV5-1; unclear D gene. V was trimmed by 1 base and J by 2 bases, leaving 9 bases between them. This CDR3 spans 15 amino acids. Germline V gene data show CDR1 as SGHRS and CDR2 as YFSETQ. CDR3 in amino acids: CASSLQQENTGELFF. CDR3 nucleotides: TGCGCCAGCAGCTTGCAGCAGGAAAACACCGGGGAGCTGTTTTTT.

V gene TRBV2 combines with J gene TRBJ1-4; 7 bases match TRBD1. This CDR3 region has 13 residues. Germline V CDR1 and CDR2: SNHLY, FYNNEI. V trimming: 5 bases; J trimming: 8 bases; junction bases outside the gene matches: 5. The CDR3 sequence: CASSWTGREKLFF. CDR3 bases: TGTGCCAGCAGTTGGACAGGCCGGGAAAAACTGTTTTTT.

V is TRBV4-1 and J is TRBJ1-2; D remains unclear. With 1 base removed from V and 7 bases from J, the gap between germline ends came to 10 bases. Germline CDR1 MGHRA, CDR2 YSYEKL. The CDR3 contains 13 residues. This CDR3 is CASSQGSTGGYTF. CDR3 DNA sequence: TGCGCCAGCAGCCAAGGATCGACGGGTGGCTACACCTTC.

This chain connects TRBV27 to TRBJ1-1, with TRBD1 matching over 7 bases. Trimming cost V 3 bases and J 6 bases; bases outside gene matches: 4. Germline-derived CDR1 and CDR2 are MNHEY and SMNVEV (reference sequence). The CDR3 covers 13 residues. The CDR3 DNA reads as TGTGCCAGCAGTTTGGGACAGTGGGCTGAAGCTTTCTTT. It yields the protein CASSLGQWAEAFF.

The chain combines TRBV5-5 with TRBJ2-3, with 10 bases identical to TRBD2. Looked up from germline, CDR1 is SGHKS and CDR2 is YYEKEE (reference sequence). V lost 2 bases, J lost 1 base, and 10 bases stayed unmatched. The CDR3 loop spans 18 amino acids. The CDR3 nucleotides are TGTGCCAGCAGCTTTGGCCTAGCGGGGGCGTCGGGCACAGATACGCAGTATTTT. Translation gives CASSFGLAGASGTDTQYF.

The V and J genes are TRBV28 and TRBJ1-2; possible D gene TRBD1, 5 bases. The CDR3 length is 15 residues. Germline V lookup: CDR1 MDHEN, CDR2 SYDVKM. Trimming took off 4 bases at V and 8 bases at J, with 20 bases between the two ends. The CDR3 loop is CASSSPGSGAIGYTF. DNA of the CDR3: TGTGCCAGCAGTTCCCCAGGATCTGGGGCTATAGGCTACACCTTC.

The chain has TRBV27 and TRBJ1-1, with D perhaps matching TRBD1 (6 bases). V shed 3 bases and J shed 2 bases, with 13 bases lying between them. The CDR3 has 15 residues. CDR1 and CDR2 (germline): MNHEY, SMNVEV (reference sequence). CDR3 nucleotide sequence: TGTGCCAGCAGTTTCCCCAGACAGGTTAACACTGAAGCTTTCTTT. Its protein is CASSFPRQVNTEAFF.

The chain couples TRBV30 to TRBJ2-7, with D unclear. Trimming removed 2 bases at V and 0 bases at J, with 11 bases between. Germline V lookup: CDR1 GTSNPN, CDR2 SVGIG (reference sequence). The CDR3 has 14 residues. The CDR3 is CAWSSYASSYEQYF. The CDR3 bases are TGTGCCTGGAGTTCGTACGCGAGCTCCTACGAGCAGTACTTC.

The V call is TRBV6-1, the J call TRBJ2-7, with a weak D call TRBD1 (6 bases). Germline V CDR1 and CDR2: MNHNS, SASEGT. This CDR3 is 13 amino acids long. V gave up 7 bases and J gave up 3 bases, with 13 bases separating them. This CDR3 is CASNLGRGYEQYF. The CDR3 DNA sequence: TGTGCCAGCAATTTGGGCAGGGGCTACGAGCAGTACTTC.

This clone was seen just once. The rearrangement uses TRBV27 and TRBJ2-7; a weak D match, TRBD1 (5 bases). The germline V gene has CDR1 MNHEY and CDR2 SMNVEV (reference sequence). Trimming shortened V by 7 bases and J by 4 bases, and 14 bases separated the two germline ends. The CDR3 consists of 13 residues. In DNA, the CDR3 is TGTGCCAGCATGCAGACAGATAGATACGAGCAGTACTTC. This translates into CASMQTDRYEQYF.

The V and J genes are TRBV6-1 and TRBJ1-5; the match to TRBD1 covers 10 bases. Looked up from germline, CDR1 is MNHNS and CDR2 is SASEGT. The V gene end was trimmed by 4 bases and the J gene end by 7 bases; junction bases not matched to a gene: 7. CDR3 length equals 15 residues. The CDR3 here is CASSVLDRGKQPQHF. The DNA for the CDR3 is TGTGCCAGCAGTGTCTTGGACAGGGGGAAGCAGCCCCAGCATTTT.

The chain combines TRBV18 with TRBJ2-5, with 11 bases identical to TRBD2. Germline loops: CDR1 KGHSH, CDR2 LQKENI. The CDR3 is made up of 16 amino acids. J was trimmed by 5 bases and V by 3 bases; bases with no gene match: 8. This CDR3 is CASSPGTSGLYETQYF. The CDR3 bases are TGTGCCAGCTCACCGGGGACTAGCGGCCTTTACGAGACCCAGTACTTC.

This clone occurred a few times. The J gene is TRBJ2-3, the V gene TRBV11-2; a possible D gene is TRBD1 (6 bases). CDR3 size: 18 residues. Trimming pared 1 base from V and 2 bases from J, leaving 19 bases between. Germline V lookup: CDR1 SGHAT, CDR2 FQNNGV. The CDR3 loop is CASSLGRGFGAPTDTQYF. The CDR3, as DNA: TGTGCCAGCAGCTTAGGCAGGGGATTTGGTGCCCCCACAGATACGCAGTATTTT.